The source of this TCR beta chain is a study of CD8 T cells in ankylosing spondylitis. General study results and limits: Previous work reported some of these motif variants in the synovial fluid and blood of reactive arthritis. Clones that were linked to disease were CD8+ and were relatively rare in peripheral blood. Made up of about eight highly homologous variants, a TCR beta motif appeared characteristic of ankylosing spondylitis blood.

MiXCR, run by TCRdb on the 5' RACE reads, gives a single entry per CDR3 protein. The sample comprises 250,000 or so distinct CDR3 sequences, 20% to 30% of which are singletons, and roughly 0.6% rests with the top ten. In regard to this clonotype: Its target is not known.

The specimen sequenced was blood, either unsorted or a sorted T cell fraction (not recorded which). The clonotype comes from a male donor with ankylosing spondylitis or in good health (not recorded which).

CDR3 sequence reads: CSATQFRNQPQHF. The DNA for the CDR3 is TGCAGTGCCACTCAGTTTCGCAATCAGCCCCAGCATTTT. V is TRBV20-1 and J is TRBJ1-5; no definite D call. Germline V gene lookup returns CDR1 DFQATT and CDR2 SNEGSKA (reference sequence). Trimming left V 6 bases short and J 2 bases short, with 11 bases between. CDR3 length: 13 amino acids.